Listed here is a single TCR beta chain. The PCR employed 60 Vbeta primers together with 13 Jbeta primers. This table comes from immunoSEQ multiplex PCR, and its TCRdb copy is limited to in-frame clones, with some not included. The sample consists of 150,000 or so clones, more than 60% of them appearing once. Trimming stripped 5 bases from V and 1 base from J, with 4 bases between. Germline loops: CDR1 SGHNT, CDR2 YYREEE (reference sequence). The CDR3 runs to 13 residues. This sample was included in a study of cytomegalovirus exposure and HLA in healthy donors. Sequencing was done on a sample of PBMCs. V gene TRBV5-4 combines with J gene TRBJ2-6; D call uncertain. This clonotype originated in a human donor in good health. As DNA, the CDR3 is TGTGCCAGCAGTACTTCTGGGGCCAACGTCCTGACTTTC. Its translation: CASSTSGANVLTF. Based on the CDR3 plus reference TRBV5-4 and TRBJ2-6, the full variable domain is ETGVTQSPTHLIKTRGQQVTLRCSSQSGHNTVSWYQQALGQGPQFIFQYYREEENGRGNFPPRFSGLQFPNYSSELNVNALELDDSALYLCASSTSGANVLTFGAGSRLTVL.